A single T cell receptor beta chain is shown here with its context. This record belongs to a study of blood T cell repertoires in COVID-19. Whole-study context: Spain, Italy and the United States supplied samples that represented acute and convalescent COVID-19.

Generated by immunoSEQ multiplex PCR, the TCRdb table keeps only in-frame clones and is missing some. The profile shows 450,000 to 500,000 clones, 88% of them singletons. J was trimmed by 6 bases and V by 3 bases; bases with no gene match: 5. The CDR3 is made up of 14 amino acids. CDR1 DFQATT and CDR2 SNEGSKA come from the germline V gene (reference sequence). This clonotype was sampled from a woman aged 55-69 years who had recovered from COVID-19. The genes are TRBV20-1 and TRBJ1-6; TRBD1 matches 7 bases. Sequencing was done on a sample of PBMCs or T cells enriched from blood (not recorded which). The CDR3 here is CSASRDRINSPLHF. The DNA for the CDR3 is TGCAGTGCTAGTAGGGACAGAATTAATTCACCCCTCCACTTT.